This T cell receptor (beta chain) was recorded in a study of cytomegalovirus exposure and HLA in healthy donors. Across the study: The roughly 100 million unique TCR beta sequences, from about 179 million T cells, were found by an earlier analysis.

PCR primers comprised 60 Vbeta and 13 Jbeta primers. In the authors' methods: Later work found 80 million or so unique TCR beta chains, with approximately 12 million shared. Data came from immunoSEQ multiplex PCR; TCRdb stores just in-frame clones and leaves some out. That table supplies the V and J calls and clone size; D and trimming were determined from the DNA. The sample records roughly 200,000 clones, roughly 85% being singletons. On this clone itself: What it binds is not known.

Points from the study as a whole: Presence/absence analyses rested on an assumption that sequencing depth was roughly uniform across donors.

V was shortened by 9 bases and J by 4 bases, with 16 bases between the two germline ends. The CDR3 extends over 14 amino acids. CDR1 and CDR2 from the germline V gene are MNHEY and SVGAGI. This TCR was recovered from a woman between 45 and 60 years old in good health and CMV-seronegative. The gene calls are TRBV6-5 and TRBJ1-5; D ambiguous. The specimen sequenced was PBMCs. CDR3 DNA: TGTGCCAGTAGTCGACGCCCGGGGAATCAGCCCCAGCATTTT. Residues: CASSRRPGNQPQHF.